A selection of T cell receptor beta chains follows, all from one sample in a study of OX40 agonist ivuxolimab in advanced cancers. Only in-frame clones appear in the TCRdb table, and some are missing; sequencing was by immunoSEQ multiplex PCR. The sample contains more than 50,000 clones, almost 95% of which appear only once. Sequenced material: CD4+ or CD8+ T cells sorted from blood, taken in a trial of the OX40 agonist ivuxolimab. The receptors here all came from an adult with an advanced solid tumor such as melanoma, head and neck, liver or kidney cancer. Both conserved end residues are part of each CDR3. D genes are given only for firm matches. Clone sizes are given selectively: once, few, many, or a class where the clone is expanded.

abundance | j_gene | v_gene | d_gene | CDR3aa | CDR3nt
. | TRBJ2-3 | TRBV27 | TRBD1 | CASSGLDRVTDTQYF | TGTGCCAGCAGTGGGTTGGACAGGGTAACAGATACGCAGTATTTT
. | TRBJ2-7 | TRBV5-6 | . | CASSLGVEYEQYF | TGTGCCAGCAGCTTGGGAGTAGAATACGAGCAGTACTTC
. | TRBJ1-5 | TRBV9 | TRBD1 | CASSVEGASNQPQHF | TGTGCCAGCAGCGTAGAGGGGGCGAGCAATCAGCCCCAGCATTTT
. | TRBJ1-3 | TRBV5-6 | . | CASSMRVSGNTIYF | TGTGCCAGCAGCATGAGGGTCTCTGGAAACACCATATATTTT
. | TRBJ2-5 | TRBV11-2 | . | CASSSPQGTFGETQYF | TGTGCCAGCAGCTCCCCCCAGGGTACTTTTGGGGAGACCCAGTACTTC
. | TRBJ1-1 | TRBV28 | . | CASSLGQGSSLTEAFF | TGTGCCAGCAGTTTAGGGCAGGGGTCAAGTCTAACTGAAGCTTTCTTT
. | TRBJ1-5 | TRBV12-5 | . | CASGPDSHSNQPQHF | TGTGCTAGTGGTCCTGACTCCCATAGCAATCAGCCCCAGCATTTT
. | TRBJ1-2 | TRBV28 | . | CASSLNWAIGYTF | TGTGCCAGCAGTTTAAACTGGGCGATTGGCTACACCTTC
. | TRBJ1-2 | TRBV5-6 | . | CASSPEPGQENYGYTF | TGTGCCAGCAGCCCGGAACCGGGACAAGAAAACTATGGCTACACCTTC
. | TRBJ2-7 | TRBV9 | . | CASSVGLGSSYEQYF | TGTGCCAGCAGCGTAGGCCTTGGGAGCTCCTACGAGCAGTACTTC
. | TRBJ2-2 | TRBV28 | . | CASSSGIEGELFF | TGTGCCAGCAGTTCAGGGATTGAAGGGGAGCTGTTTTTT
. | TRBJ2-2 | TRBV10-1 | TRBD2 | CANLAGGRSTGELFF | TGCGCCAACCTAGCGGGAGGACGAAGCACCGGGGAGCTGTTTTTT
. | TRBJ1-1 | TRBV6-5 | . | CASSYRSGENTEAFF | TGTGCCAGCAGTTACAGGTCAGGAGAGAACACTGAAGCTTTCTTT
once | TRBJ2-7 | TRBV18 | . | CASSPRAYEQYF | TGTGCCAGCTCCCCCCGAGCCTACGAGCAGTACTTC
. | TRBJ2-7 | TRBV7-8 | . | CASSLVVRQPEAYEQYF | TGTGCCAGCAGCTTAGTCGTGCGGCAGCCTGAGGCCTACGAGCAGTACTTC
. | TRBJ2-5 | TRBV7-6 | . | CASSSGETQYF | TGTGCCAGCAGCTCCGGGGAGACCCAGTACTTC
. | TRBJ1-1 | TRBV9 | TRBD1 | CASSLNPGQGVLNTEAFF | TGTGCCAGCTCCCTAAACCCGGGACAGGGAGTGCTGAACACTGAAGCTTTCTTT
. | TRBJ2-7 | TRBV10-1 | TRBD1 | CASSGGNRDRDSYEQYF | TGCGCCAGCAGTGGGGGAAACCGGGACAGGGACTCCTACGAGCAGTACTTC
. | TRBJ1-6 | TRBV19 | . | CASSIVEYSPLHF | TGTGCCAGTAGTATAGTCGAGTATTCACCCCTCCACTTT
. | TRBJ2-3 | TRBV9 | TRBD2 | CASSASGSGTDTQYF | TGTGCCAGCAGCGCTAGCGGGAGCGGCACAGATACGCAGTATTTT
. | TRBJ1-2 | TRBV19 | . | CASSIGGSYGYTF | TGTGCCAGTAGTATCGGGGGGAGCTATGGCTACACCTTC
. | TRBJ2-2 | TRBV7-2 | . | CASSFLALNTGELFF | TGTGCCAGCAGCTTCCTAGCGCTGAACACCGGGGAGCTGTTTTTT
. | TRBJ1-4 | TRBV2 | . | CASSGGGLSEKLFF | TGTGCCAGCAGTGGGGGAGGGTTGTCTGAAAAACTGTTTTTT
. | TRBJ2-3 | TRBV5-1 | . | CASSPDNTDTQYF | TGCGCCAGCAGCCCGGACAACACAGATACGCAGTATTTT
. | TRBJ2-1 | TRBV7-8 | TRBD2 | CASSLLTGTSGDNEQFF | TGTGCCAGCAGCTTACTGACGGGGACTAGCGGAGACAATGAGCAGTTCTTC
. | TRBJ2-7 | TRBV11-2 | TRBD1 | CASSLVATGNTYEQYF | TGTGCCAGCAGCTTAGTGGCGACAGGGAACACCTACGAGCAGTACTTC
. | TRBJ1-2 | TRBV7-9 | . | CASSFWPFYGYTF | TGTGCCAGCAGCTTTTGGCCATTCTATGGCTACACCTTC
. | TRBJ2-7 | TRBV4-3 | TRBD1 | CASSQGNYRGYEQYF | TGCGCCAGCAGCCAAGGAAATTACAGGGGCTACGAGCAGTACTTC
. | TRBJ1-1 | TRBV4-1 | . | CASSHTGSGTEAFF | TGCGCCAGCAGCCACACAGGGTCGGGGACTGAAGCTTTCTTT
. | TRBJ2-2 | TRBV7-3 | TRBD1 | CASSSRTGQNTGELFF | TGTGCCAGCAGCTCAAGGACAGGGCAGAACACCGGGGAGCTGTTTTTT
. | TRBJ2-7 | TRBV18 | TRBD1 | CASSPPPGQGDHEQYF | TGTGCCAGCTCACCCCCCCCGGGACAGGGAGACCACGAGCAGTACTTC
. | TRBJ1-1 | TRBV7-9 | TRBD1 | CASSRTGDHTEAFF | TGTGCCAGCAGCCGTACAGGGGATCACACTGAAGCTTTCTTT
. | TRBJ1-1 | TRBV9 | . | CASSATGQNTEAFF | TGTGCCAGCAGCGCGACAGGACAGAACACTGAAGCTTTCTTT
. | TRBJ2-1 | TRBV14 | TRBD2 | CASSHPGASGVPEQFF | TGTGCCAGCAGCCACCCCGGCGCTAGCGGGGTACCTGAGCAGTTCTTC
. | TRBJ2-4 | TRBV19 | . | CASSSWDSSPQNIQYF | TGTGCCAGTAGTTCGTGGGACTCCTCGCCCCAAAACATTCAGTACTTC
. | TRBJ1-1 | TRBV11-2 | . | CASSLVLSGVGAFF | TGTGCCAGCAGCTTAGTTTTGAGCGGGGTGGGAGCTTTCTTT
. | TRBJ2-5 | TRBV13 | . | CASSFGREYQETQYF | TGTGCCAGCAGCTTTGGCCGAGAGTACCAAGAGACCCAGTACTTC
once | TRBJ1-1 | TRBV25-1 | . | CASSLGSATEAFF | TGTGCCAGCAGTCTGGGTTCCGCCACTGAAGCTTTCTTT
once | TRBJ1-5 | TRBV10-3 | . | CAISERGMSNQPQHF | TGTGCCATCAGTGAAAGGGGAATGTCCAATCAGCCCCAGCATTTT
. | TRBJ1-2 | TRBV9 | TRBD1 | CASSSRDRNVYGYTF | TGTGCCAGCAGCAGCCGGGACAGAAATGTCTATGGCTACACCTTC
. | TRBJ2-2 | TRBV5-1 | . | CASSLNTGELFF | TGCGCCAGCAGCCTAAACACCGGGGAGCTGTTTTTT
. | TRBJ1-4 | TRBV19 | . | CASSSQGIGEKLFF | TGTGCCAGTAGTAGCCAGGGTATCGGTGAAAAACTGTTTTTT